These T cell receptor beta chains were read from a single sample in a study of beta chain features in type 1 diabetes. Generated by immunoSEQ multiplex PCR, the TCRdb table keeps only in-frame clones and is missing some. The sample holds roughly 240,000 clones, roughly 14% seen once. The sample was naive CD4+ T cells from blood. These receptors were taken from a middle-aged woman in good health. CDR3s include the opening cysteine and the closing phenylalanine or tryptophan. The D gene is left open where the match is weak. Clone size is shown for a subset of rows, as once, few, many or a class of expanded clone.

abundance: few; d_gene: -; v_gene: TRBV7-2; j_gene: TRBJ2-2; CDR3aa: CASSLGTLGELFF; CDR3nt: TGTGCCAGCAGCTTAGGGACTCTGGGGGAGCTGTTTTTT
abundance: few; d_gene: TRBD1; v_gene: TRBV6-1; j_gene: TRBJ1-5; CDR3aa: CASSEGDRGYQPQHF; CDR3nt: TGTGCCAGCAGTGAAGGGGACAGGGGGTATCAGCCCCAGCATTTT
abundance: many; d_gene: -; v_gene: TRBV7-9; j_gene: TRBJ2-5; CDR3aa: CASLPRSGETQYF; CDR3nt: TGTGCCAGCCTCCCTAGATCCGGAGAGACCCAGTACTTC
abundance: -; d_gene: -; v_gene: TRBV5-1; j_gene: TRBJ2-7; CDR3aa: CASSISGTQDYEQYF; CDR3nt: TGCGCCAGCAGCATATCCGGGACTCAGGACTACGAGCAGTACTTC
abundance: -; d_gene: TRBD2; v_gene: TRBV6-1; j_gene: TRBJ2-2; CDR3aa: CASSEHPSGGVNTGELFF; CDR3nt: TGTGCCAGCAGTGAACACCCTAGCGGGGGGGTCAACACCGGGGAGCTGTTTTTT
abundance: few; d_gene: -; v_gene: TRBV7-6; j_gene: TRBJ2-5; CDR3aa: CASSLQGLETQYF; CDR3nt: TGTGCCAGCAGCTTGCAGGGTTTAGAGACCCAGTACTTC
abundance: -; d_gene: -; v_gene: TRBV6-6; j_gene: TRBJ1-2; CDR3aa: CASSREGNYLGYTF; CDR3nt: TGTGCCAGCAGTAGGGAGGGGAACTATCTTGGCTACACCTTC
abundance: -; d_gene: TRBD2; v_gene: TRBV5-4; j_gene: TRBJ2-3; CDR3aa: CASSSPGRQRGADTQYF; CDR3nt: TGTGCCAGCAGCTCCCCTGGGAGACAGCGGGGTGCAGATACGCAGTATTTT
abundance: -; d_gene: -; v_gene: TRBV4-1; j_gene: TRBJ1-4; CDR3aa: CASSQDGGRGEKLFF; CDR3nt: TGCGCCAGCAGCCAGGACGGGGGAAGAGGTGAAAAACTGTTTTTT
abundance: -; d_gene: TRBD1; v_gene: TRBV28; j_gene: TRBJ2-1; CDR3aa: CASLTGGLDNEQFF; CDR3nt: TGTGCCAGCCTGACAGGGGGTCTGGACAATGAGCAGTTCTTC
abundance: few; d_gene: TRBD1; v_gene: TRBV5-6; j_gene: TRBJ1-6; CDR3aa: CASSDRLNSPLHF; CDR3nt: TGTGCCAGCTCGGACAGGCTAAATTCACCCCTCCACTTT
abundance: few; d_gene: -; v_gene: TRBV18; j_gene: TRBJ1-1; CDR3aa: CASSPPGRARGHEAFF; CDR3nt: TGTGCCAGCTCACCACCCGGCAGGGCTCGAGGTCATGAAGCTTTCTTT
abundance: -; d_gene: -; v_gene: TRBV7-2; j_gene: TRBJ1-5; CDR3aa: CASSHPDTYSNQPQHF; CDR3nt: TGTGCCAGCAGCCACCCGGACACTTATAGCAATCAGCCCCAGCATTTT
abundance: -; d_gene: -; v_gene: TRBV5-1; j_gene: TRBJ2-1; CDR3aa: CASSLGTTHNEQFF; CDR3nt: TGCGCCAGCAGCTTAGGGACAACCCACAATGAGCAGTTCTTC
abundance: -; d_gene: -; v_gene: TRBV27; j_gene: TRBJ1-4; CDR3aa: CASSFAGWSEKLFF; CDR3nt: TGTGCCAGCAGTTTTGCGGGATGGAGTGAAAAACTGTTTTTT
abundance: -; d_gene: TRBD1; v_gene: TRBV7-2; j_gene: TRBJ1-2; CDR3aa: CASSPSTGGVLSGYTF; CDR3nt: TGTGCCAGCAGCCCGTCGACAGGGGGCGTTCTGAGTGGCTACACCTTC
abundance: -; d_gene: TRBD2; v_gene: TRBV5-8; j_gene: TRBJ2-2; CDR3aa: CAPAGGLLAGELFF; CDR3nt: TGTGCCCCCGCGGGAGGATTGCTAGCGGGGGAGCTGTTTTTT
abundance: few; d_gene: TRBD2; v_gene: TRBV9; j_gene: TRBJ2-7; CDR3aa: CASSGGGLARYEQYF; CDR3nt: TGTGCCAGCAGCGGGGGGGGACTAGCGCGTTACGAGCAGTACTTC
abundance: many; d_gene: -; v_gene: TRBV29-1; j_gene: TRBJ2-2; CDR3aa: CSVDTGSTGELFF; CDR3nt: TGCAGCGTTGACACAGGGTCCACCGGGGAGCTGTTTTTT
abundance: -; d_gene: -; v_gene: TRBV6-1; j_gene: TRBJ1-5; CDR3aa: CASSEHPGPQHF; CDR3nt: TGTGCCAGCAGTGAACACCCAGGGCCCCAGCATTTT
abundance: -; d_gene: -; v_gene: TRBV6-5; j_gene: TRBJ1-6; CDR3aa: CASSSNRNSPLHF; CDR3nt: TGTGCCAGCAGTTCTAATCGGAATTCACCCCTCCACTTT
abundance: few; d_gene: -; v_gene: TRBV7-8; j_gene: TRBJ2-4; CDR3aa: CASSDTRGVAKNIQYF; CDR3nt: TGTGCCAGCAGCGACACACGCGGGGTAGCCAAAAACATTCAGTACTTC
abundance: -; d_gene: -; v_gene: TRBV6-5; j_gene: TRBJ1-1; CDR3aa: CASSYNRGGGTEAFF; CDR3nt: TGTGCCAGCAGTTACAATCGGGGAGGGGGCACTGAAGCTTTCTTT
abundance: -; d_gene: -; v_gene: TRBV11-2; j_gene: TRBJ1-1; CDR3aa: CASSLGGSLTEAFF; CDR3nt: TGTGCCAGCAGCTTGGGAGGGTCTCTAACTGAAGCTTTCTTT
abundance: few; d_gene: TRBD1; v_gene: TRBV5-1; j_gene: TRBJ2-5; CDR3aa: CASSLSIQGTYQETQYF; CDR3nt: TGCGCCAGCAGCTTGTCTATACAGGGGACGTACCAAGAGACCCAGTACTTC
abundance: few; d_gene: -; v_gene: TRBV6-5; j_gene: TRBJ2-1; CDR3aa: CASRQDGWGRNEQFF; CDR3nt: TGTGCCAGCAGGCAGGATGGGTGGGGGCGGAATGAGCAGTTCTTC
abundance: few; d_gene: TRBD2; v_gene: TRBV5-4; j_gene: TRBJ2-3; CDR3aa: CASSPPGTSGGDTQYF; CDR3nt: TGTGCCAGCAGCCCGCCCGGGACTAGCGGGGGGGATACGCAGTATTTT
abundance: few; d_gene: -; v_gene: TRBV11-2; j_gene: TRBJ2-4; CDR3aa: CASSSLAKNIQYF; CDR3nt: TGTGCCAGCAGCTCCTTAGCCAAAAACATTCAGTACTTC
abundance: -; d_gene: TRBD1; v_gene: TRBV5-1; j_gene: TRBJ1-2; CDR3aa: CASSRQGDNYGYTF; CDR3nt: TGCGCCAGCAGCAGACAGGGTGATAACTATGGCTACACCTTC
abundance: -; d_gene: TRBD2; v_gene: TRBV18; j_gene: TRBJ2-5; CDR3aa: CASLALAGFGETQYF; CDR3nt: TGTGCCAGCCTGGCACTAGCGGGGTTCGGTGAGACCCAGTACTTC
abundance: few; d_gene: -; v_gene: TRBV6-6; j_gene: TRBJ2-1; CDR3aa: CASNIRDTGIIEQFF; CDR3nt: TGTGCCAGCAACATACGAGACACAGGGATCATTGAGCAGTTCTTC
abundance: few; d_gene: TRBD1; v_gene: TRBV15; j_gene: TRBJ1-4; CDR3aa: CATSRDQSDRGLVREKLFF; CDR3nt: TGTGCCACCAGCAGAGATCAAAGCGACAGGGGGCTTGTGAGGGAAAAACTGTTTTTT
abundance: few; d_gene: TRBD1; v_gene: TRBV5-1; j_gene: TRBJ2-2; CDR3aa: CASSLPGTGITGELFF; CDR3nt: TGCGCCAGCAGCTTGCCCGGGACAGGGATTACCGGGGAGCTGTTTTTT
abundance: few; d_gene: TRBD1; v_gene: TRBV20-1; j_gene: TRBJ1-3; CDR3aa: CSAIQGSTIYF; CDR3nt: TGCAGTGCCATACAGGGGAGCACCATATATTTT
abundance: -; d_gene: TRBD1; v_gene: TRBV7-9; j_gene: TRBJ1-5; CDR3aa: CASSYRGMEPQHF; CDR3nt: TGTGCCAGCAGTTACAGGGGGATGGAGCCCCAGCATTTT
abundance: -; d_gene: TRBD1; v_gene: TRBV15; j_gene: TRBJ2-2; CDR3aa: CATSRTDRDTGELFF; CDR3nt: TGTGCCACCAGCAGAACGGACAGGGACACCGGGGAGCTGTTTTTT
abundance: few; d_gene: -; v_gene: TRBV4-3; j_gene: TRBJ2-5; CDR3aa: CASSPALGIQETQYF; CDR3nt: TGCGCCAGCAGCCCCGCACTCGGTATCCAAGAGACCCAGTACTTC
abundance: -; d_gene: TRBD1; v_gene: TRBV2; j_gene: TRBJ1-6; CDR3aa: CASSETGTSYNSPLHF; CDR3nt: TGTGCCAGCAGTGAGACAGGGACCTCCTATAATTCACCCCTCCACTTT
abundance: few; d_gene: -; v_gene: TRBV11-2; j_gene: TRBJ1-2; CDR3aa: CASSLAQGPNYGYTF; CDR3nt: TGTGCCAGCAGCTTAGCACAGGGACCTAACTATGGCTACACCTTC
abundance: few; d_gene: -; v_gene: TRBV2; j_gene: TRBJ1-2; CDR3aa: CASSGGYGYTF; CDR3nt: TGTGCCAGCAGTGGAGGCTATGGCTACACCTTC
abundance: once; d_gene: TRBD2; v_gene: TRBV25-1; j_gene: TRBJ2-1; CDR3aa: CASSEYTSGGYNEQFF; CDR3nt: TGTGCCAGCAGTGAATATACGAGCGGGGGCTACAATGAGCAGTTCTTC
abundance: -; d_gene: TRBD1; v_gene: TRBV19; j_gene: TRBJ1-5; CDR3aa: CASSGTGGNSNQPQHF; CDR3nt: TGTGCCAGTAGTGGGACAGGGGGCAATAGCAATCAGCCCCAGCATTTT
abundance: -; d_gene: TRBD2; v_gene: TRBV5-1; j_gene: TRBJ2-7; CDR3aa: CASSLSAGLAQEQYF; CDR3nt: TGCGCCAGCAGCTTGTCCGCGGGACTAGCGCAAGAGCAGTACTTC
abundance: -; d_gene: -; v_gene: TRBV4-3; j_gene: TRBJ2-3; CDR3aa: CASSQDPAGKITDTQYF; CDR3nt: TGCGCCAGCAGCCAAGATCCGGCAGGGAAGATCACAGATACGCAGTATTTT
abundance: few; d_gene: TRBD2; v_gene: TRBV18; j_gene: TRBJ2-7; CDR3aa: CASSSLVAGAYEQYF; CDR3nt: TGTGCCAGCTCATCACTCGTAGCGGGGGCCTACGAGCAGTACTTC
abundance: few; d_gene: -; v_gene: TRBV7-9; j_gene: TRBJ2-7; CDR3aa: CASSFEVAYEQYF; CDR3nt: TGTGCCAGCAGCTTCGAGGTCGCCTACGAGCAGTACTTC
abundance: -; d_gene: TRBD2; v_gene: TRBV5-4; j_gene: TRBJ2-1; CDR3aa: CASSLGSGGDYNEQFF; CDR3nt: TGTGCCAGCAGCTTGGGTAGCGGGGGGGACTACAATGAGCAGTTCTTC
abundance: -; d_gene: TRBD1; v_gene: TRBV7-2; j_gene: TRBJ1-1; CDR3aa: CASSQGQANTEAFF; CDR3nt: TGTGCCAGCAGCCAAGGACAGGCCAACACTGAAGCTTTCTTT
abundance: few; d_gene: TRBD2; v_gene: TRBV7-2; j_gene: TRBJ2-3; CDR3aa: CASSLATRGGDTQYF; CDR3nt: TGTGCCAGCAGCTTAGCCACCCGGGGGGGAGATACGCAGTATTTT
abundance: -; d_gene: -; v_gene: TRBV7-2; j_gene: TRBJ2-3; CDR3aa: CASSFRSGGSTDTQYF; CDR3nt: TGTGCCAGCAGCTTCCGTAGTGGGGGGTCCACAGATACGCAGTATTTT
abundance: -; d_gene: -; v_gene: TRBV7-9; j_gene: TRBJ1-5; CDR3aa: CASSGWGDHQPQHF; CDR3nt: TGTGCCAGCAGTGGGTGGGGGGACCATCAGCCCCAGCATTTT
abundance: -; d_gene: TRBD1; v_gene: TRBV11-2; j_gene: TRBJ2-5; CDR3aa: CASSLEGQGYF; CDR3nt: TGTGCCAGCAGCTTAGAGGGACAGGGTTACTTC